Below, one T cell receptor beta chain is given with its context. Authors' methods: Amplification from reference gene primers served as the basis for estimated nucleated cell counts. Here immunoSEQ multiplex PCR was the method, and the copy in TCRdb shows in-frame clones only, minus some. V, J and clone size reflect that table, while D and trimming were determined from the DNA. The sample consists of approximately 140,000 clones, approximately 88% of them appearing once. This record belongs to a study of blood T cell repertoires in COVID-19. About the research overall: The cDNA or gDNA used as material had been derived from T cells, B-cell-depleted T cells, or PBMCs.

V trimming: 3 bases; J trimming: 3 bases; junction bases outside the gene matches: 7. Germline V gene sequence: CDR1 SGHDT, CDR2 YYEEEE. The CDR3 consists of 15 residues. The V gene is TRBV5-6, the J gene TRBJ2-5; 8 bases agree with TRBD1. The sequencing sample was made of peripheral blood. The sequence was obtained from a man aged 55 to 70 with active or convalescent COVID-19. The chain's CDR3 is CASSSTTGVKETQYF. The CDR3 region has the DNA TGTGCCAGCAGCTCAACGACAGGGGTAAAAGAGACCCAGTACTTC.